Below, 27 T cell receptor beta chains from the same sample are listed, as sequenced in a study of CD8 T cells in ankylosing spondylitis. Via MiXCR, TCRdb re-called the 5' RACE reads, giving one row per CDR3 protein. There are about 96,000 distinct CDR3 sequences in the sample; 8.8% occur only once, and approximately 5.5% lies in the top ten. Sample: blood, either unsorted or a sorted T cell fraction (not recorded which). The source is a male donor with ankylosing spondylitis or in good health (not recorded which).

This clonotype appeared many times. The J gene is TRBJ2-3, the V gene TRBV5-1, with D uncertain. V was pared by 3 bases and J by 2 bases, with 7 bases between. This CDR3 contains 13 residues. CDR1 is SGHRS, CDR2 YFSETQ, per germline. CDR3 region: CASSYSITDTQYF. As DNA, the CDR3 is TGCGCCAGCAGCTACAGTATCACAGATACGCAGTATTTT.

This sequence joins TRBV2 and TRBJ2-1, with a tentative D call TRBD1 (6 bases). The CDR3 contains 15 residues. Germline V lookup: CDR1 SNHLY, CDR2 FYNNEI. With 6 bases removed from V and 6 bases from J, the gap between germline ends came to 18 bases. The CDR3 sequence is CASSYRVRSPNEQFF. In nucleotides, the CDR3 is TGTGCCAGCAGCTACAGGGTTAGGTCTCCCAATGAGCAGTTCTTC.

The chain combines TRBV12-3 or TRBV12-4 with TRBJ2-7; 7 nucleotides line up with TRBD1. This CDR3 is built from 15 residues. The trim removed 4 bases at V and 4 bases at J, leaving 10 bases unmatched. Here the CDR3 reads CASSSSGTEFYEQYF. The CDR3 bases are TGTGCCAGCAGTTCTTCCGGGACAGAATTTTACGAGCAGTACTTC.

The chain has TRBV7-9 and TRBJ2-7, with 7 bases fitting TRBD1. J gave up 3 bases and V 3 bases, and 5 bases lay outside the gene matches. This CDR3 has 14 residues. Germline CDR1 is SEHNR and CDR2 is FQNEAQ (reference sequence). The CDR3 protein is CASSFGQDNYEQYF. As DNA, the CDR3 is TGTGCCAGCAGCTTCGGACAGGACAACTACGAGCAGTACTTC.

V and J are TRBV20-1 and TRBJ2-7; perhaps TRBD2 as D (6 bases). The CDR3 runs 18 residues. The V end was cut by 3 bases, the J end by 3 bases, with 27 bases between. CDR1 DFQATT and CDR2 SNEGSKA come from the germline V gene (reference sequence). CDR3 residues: CSARNNLATGLIFYEQYF. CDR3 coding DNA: TGCAGTGCTAGGAACAATTTAGCGACGGGACTGATCTTCTACGAGCAGTACTTC.

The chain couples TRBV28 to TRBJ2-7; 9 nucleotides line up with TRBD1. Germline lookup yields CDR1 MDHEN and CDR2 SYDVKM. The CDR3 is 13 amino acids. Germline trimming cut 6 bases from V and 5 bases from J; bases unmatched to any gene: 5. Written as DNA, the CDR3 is TGTGCCAGCAGAACACAGGGGGCTGACGAGCAGTACTTC. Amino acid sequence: CASRTQGADEQYF.

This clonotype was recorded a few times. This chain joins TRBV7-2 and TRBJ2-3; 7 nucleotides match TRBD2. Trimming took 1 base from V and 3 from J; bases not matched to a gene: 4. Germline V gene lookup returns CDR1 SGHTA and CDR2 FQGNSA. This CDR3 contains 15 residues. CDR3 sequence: CASSLDTGGTDTQYF. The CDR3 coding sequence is TGTGCCAGCAGCTTAGATACGGGGGGAACAGATACGCAGTATTTT. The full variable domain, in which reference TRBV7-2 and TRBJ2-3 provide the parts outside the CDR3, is GAGVSQSPSNKVTEKGKDVELRCDPISGHTALYWYRQSLGQGLEFLIYFQGNSAPDKSGLPSDRFSAERTGGSVSTLTIQRTQQEDSAVYLCASSLDTGGTDTQYFGPGTRLTVL.

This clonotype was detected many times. The CDR3 region has the DNA TGCGCCAGCCATGAGCTAGCGGGGAGTCAAGAGACCCAGTACTTC. Amino acids: CASHELAGSQETQYF. The chain recombines TRBV5-1 with TRBJ2-5, with TRBD2 matching 9 bases. CDR3 length: 15 residues. Germline V CDR1 and CDR2: SGHRS, YFSETQ. V trimming: 7 bases; J trimming: 2 bases; junction bases outside the gene matches: 9.

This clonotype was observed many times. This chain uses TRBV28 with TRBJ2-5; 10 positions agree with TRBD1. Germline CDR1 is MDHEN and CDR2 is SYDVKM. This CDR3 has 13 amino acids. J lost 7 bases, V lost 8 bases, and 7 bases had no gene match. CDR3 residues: CASGTGDVGTQYF. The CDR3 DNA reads TGTGCCAGCGGGACAGGGGACGTTGGGACCCAGTACTTC.

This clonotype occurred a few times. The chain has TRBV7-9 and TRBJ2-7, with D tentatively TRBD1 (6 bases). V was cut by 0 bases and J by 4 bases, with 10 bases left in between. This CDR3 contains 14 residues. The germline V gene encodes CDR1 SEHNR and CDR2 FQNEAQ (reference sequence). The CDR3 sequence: CASSLAGTSYEQYF. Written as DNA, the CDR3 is TGTGCCAGCAGCTTAGCCGGGACATCTTACGAGCAGTACTTC.

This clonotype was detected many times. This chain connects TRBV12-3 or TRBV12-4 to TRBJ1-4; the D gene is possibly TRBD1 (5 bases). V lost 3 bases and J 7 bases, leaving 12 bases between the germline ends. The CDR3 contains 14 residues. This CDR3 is CASSFPGTGEKLFF. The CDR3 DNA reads TGTGCCAGCAGTTTTCCGGGGACGGGTGAAAAACTGTTTTTT.

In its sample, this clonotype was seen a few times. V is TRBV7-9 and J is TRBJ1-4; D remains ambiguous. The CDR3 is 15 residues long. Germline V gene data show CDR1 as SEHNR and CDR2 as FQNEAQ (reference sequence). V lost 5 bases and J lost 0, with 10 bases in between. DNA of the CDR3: TGTGCCAGCAGCCCAGACATTGCAACTAATGAAAAACTGTTTTTT. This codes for CASSPDIATNEKLFF.

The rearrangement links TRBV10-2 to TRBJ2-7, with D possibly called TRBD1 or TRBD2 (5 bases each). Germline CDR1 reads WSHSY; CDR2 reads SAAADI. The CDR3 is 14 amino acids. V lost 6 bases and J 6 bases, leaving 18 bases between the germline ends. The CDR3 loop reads CASSEVIPRGEQYF. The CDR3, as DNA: TGCGCCAGCAGCGAGGTTATCCCGAGGGGCGAGCAGTACTTC.

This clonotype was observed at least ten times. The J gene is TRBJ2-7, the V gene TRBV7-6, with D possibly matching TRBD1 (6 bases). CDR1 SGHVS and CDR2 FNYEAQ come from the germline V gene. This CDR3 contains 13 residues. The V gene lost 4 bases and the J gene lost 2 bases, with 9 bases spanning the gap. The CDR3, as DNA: TGTGCCAGCAGCTCCGGACAGACCTACGAGCAGTACTTC. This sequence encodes CASSSGQTYEQYF.

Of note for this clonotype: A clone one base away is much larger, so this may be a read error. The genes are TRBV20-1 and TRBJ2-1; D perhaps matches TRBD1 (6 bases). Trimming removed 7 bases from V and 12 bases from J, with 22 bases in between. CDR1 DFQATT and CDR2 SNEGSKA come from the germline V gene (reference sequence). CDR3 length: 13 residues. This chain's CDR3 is CSVQTGTTSVQFF. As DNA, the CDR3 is TGCAGTGTTCAGACAGGCACTACGTCTGTGCAGTTCTTC.

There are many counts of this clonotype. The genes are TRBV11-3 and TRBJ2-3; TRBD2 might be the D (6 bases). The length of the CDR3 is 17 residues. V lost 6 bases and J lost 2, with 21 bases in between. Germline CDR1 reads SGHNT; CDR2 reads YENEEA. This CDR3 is CASRGVGAGLTTDTQYF. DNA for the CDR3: TGTGCCAGCAGAGGGGTCGGCGCGGGACTCACCACAGATACGCAGTATTTT.

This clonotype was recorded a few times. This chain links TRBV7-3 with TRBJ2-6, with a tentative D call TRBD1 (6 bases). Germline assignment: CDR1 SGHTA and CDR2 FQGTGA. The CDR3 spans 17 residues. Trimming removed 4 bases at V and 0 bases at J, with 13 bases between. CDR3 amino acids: CASSSTGRSSGANVLTF. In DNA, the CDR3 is TGTGCCAGCAGCTCTACAGGGAGAAGCTCTGGGGCCAACGTCCTGACTTTC.

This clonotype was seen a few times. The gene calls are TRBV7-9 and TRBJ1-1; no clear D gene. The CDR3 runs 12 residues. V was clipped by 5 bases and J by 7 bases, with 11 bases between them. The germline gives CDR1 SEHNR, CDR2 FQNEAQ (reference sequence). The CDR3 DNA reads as TGTGCCAGCAGCCAAGGGCCGGGTGAAGCTTTCTTT. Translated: CASSQGPGEAFF.

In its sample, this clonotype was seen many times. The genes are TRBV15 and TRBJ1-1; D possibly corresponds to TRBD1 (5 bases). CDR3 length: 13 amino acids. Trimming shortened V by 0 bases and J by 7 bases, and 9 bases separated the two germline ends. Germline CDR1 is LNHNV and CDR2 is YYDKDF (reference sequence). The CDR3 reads CATSRDWGGEAFF. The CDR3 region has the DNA TGTGCCACCAGCAGAGATTGGGGGGGTGAAGCTTTCTTT. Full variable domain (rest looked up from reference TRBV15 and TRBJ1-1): DAMVIQNPRYQVTQFGKPVTLSCSQTLNHNVMYWYQQKSSQAPKLLFHYYDKDFNNEADTPDNFQSRRPNTSFCFLDIRSPGLGDTAMYLCATSRDWGGEAFFGQGTRLTVV.

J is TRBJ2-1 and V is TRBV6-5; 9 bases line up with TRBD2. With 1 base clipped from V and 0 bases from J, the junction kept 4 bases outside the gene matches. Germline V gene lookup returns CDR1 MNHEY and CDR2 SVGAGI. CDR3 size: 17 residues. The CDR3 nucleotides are TGTGCCAGCAGTTACTACCTAGCGGGGAGCTCCTACAATGAGCAGTTCTTC. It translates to CASSYYLAGSSYNEQFF.

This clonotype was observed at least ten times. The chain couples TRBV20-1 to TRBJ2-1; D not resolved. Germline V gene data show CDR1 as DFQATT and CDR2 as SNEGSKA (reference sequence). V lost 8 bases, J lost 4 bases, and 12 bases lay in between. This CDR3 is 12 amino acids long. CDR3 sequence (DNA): TGCAGTTCCTCCGAGGATTACAATGAGCAGTTCTTC. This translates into CSSSEDYNEQFF.

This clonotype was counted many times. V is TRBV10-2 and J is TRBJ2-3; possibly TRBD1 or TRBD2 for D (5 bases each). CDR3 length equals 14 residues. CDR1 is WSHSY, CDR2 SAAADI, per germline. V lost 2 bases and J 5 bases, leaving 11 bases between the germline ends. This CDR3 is CASSEAGSKDTQYF. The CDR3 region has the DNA TGCGCCAGCAGTGAGGCAGGGAGTAAAGATACGCAGTATTTT.

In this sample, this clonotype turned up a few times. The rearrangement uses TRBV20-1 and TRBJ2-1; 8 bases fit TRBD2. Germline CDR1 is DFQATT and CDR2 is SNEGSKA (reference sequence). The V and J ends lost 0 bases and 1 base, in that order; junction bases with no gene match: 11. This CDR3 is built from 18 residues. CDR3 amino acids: CSARDRGGGLQSYNEQFF. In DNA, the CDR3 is TGCAGTGCTAGAGATCGGGGGGGGGGCCTTCAATCCTACAATGAGCAGTTCTTC.

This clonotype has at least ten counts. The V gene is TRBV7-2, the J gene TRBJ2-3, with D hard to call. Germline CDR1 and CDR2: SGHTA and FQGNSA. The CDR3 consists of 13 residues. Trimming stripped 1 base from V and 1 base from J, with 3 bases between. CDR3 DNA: TGTGCCAGCAGCTTAGTCGGCACAGATACGCAGTATTTT. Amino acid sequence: CASSLVGTDTQYF.

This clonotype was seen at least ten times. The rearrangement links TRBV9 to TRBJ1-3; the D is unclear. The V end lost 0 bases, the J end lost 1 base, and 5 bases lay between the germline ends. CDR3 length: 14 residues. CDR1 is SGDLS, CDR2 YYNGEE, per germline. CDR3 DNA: TGTGCCAGCAGCGTAGACGTATCTGGAAACACCATATATTTT. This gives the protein CASSVDVSGNTIYF.

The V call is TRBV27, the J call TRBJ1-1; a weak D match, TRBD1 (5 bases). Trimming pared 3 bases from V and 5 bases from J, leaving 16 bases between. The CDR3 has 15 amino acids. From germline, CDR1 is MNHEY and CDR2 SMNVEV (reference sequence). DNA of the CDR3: TGTGCCAGCAGTTTGCTGGACACTGAAAGTACTGAAGCTTTCTTT. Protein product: CASSLLDTESTEAFF.

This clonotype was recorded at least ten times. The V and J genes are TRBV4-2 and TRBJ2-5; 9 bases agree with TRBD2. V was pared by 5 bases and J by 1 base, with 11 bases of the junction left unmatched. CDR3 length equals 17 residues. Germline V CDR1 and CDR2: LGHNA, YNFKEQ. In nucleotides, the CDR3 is TGTGCCAGCAGCGCCGGAGGGCGGGGGGGCCCCCAAGAGACCCAGTACTTC. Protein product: CASSAGGRGGPQETQYF.